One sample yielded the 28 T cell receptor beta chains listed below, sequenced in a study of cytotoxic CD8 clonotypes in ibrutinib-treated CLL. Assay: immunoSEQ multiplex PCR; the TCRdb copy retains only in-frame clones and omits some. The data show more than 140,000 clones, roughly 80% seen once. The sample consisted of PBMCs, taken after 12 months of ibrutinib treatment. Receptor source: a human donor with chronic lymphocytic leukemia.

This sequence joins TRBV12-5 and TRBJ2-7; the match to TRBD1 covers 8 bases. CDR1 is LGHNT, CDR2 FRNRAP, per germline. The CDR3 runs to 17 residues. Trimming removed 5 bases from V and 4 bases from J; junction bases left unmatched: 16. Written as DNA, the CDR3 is TGTGCTAGTGGTCCACGCCGGCCGGGACAGGCGAGTTACGAGCAGTACTTC. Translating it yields CASGPRRPGQASYEQYF.

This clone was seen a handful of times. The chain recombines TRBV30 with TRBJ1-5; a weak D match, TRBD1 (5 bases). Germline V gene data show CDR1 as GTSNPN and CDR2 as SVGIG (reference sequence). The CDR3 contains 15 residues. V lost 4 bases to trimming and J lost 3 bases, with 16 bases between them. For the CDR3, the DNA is TGTGCCTGGAACCCTCCGGGGCCCCCCAATCAGCCCCAGCATTTT. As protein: CAWNPPGPPNQPQHF.

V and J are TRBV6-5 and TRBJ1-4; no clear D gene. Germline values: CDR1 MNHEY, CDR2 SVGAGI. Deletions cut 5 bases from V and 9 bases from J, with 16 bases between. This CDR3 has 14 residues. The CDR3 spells CASSDRAFPKKLFF. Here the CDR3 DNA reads TGTGCCAGCAGTGACCGGGCCTTCCCAAAAAAACTGTTTTTT.

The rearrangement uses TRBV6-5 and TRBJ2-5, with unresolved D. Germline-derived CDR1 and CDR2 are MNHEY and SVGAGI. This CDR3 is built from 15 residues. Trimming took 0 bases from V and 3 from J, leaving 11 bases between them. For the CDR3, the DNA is TGTGCCAGCAGTTACTCCGAGGAAGGAGAAGAGACCCAGTACTTC. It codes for CASSYSEEGEETQYF.

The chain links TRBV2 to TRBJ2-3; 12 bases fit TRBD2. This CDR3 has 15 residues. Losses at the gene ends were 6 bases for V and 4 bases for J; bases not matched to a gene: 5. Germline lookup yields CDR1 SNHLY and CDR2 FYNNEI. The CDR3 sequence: CASSELAGGADTQYF. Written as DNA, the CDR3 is TGTGCCAGCAGCGAACTAGCGGGGGGTGCAGATACGCAGTATTTT. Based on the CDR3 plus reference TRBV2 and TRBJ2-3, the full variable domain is EPEVTQTPSHQVTQMGQEVILRCVPISNHLYFYWYRQILGQKVEFLVSFYNNEISEKSEIFDDQFSVERPDGSNFTLKIRSTKLEDSAMYFCASSELAGGADTQYFGPGTRLTVL.

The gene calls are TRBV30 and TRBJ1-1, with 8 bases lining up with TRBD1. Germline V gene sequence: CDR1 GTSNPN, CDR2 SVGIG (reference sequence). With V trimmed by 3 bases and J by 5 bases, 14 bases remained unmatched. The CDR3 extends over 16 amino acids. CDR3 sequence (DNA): TGTGCCTGGAGCCAAAGAAAGACAGGGGCGGGTACTGAAGCTTTCTTT. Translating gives CAWSQRKTGAGTEAFF.

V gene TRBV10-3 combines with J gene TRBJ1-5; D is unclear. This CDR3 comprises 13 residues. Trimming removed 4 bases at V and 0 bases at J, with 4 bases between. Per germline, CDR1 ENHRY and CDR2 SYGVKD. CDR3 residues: CAISGDSNQPQHF. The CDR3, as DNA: TGTGCCATCAGTGGGGATAGCAATCAGCCCCAGCATTTT.

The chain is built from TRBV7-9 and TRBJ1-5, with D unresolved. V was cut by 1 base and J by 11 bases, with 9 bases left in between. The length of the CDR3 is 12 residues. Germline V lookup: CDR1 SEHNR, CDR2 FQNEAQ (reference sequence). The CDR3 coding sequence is TGTGCCAGCAGCTTAGAGTACTCAGCCCAGCATTTT. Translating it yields CASSLEYSAQHF.

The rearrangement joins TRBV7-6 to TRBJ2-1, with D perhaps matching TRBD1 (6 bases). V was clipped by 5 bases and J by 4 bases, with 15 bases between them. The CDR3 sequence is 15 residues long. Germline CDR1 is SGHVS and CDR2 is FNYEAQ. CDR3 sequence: CASSSQTGQYNEQFF. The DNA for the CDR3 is TGTGCCAGCAGCAGCCAGACAGGTCAATACAATGAGCAGTTCTTC.

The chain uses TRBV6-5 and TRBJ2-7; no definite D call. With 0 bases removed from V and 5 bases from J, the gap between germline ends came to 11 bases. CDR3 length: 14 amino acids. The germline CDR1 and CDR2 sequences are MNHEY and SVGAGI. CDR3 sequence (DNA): TGTGCCAGCAGTTACTCTCTGGGTCGCAACGAGCAGTACTTC. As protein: CASSYSLGRNEQYF.

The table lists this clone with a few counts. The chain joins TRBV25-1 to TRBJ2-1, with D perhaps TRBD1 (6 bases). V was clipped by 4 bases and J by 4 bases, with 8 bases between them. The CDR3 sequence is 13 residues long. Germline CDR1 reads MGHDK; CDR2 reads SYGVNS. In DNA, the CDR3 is TGTGCCAGCAGTGGACAGGCTTACAATGAGCAGTTCTTC. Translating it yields CASSGQAYNEQFF.

CDR3 bases: TGTGCCAGCAGCGCTATGGAGGAAAAACTGTTTTTT. This sequence encodes CASSAMEEKLFF. The genes are TRBV9 and TRBJ1-4; D is unresolved. Per germline, CDR1 SGDLS and CDR2 YYNGEE. With 3 bases removed from V and 8 bases from J, the gap between germline ends came to 8 bases. The length of the CDR3 is 12 residues.

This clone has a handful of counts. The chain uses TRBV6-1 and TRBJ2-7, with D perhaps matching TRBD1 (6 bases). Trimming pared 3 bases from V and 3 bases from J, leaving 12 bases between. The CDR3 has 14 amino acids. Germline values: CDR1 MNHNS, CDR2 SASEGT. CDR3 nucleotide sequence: TGTGCCAGCAGTGACAGGGGATGGGGCTACGAGCAGTACTTC. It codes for CASSDRGWGYEQYF.

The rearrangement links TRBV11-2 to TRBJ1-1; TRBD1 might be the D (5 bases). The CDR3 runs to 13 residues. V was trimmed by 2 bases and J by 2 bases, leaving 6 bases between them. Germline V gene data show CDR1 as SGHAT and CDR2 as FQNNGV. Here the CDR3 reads CASSLQGNTEAFF. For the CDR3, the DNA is TGTGCCAGCAGCTTACAGGGAAACACTGAAGCTTTCTTT.

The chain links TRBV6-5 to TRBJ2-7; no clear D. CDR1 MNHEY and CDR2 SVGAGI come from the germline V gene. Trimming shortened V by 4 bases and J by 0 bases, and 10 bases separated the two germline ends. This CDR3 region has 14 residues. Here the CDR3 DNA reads TGTGCCAGCAGTTCTTCTAGTCCCTCCTACGAGCAGTACTTC. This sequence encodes CASSSSSPSYEQYF.

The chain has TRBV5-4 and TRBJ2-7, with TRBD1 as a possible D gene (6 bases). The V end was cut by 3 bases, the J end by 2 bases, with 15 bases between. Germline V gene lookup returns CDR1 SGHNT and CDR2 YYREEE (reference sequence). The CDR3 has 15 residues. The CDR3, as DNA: TGTGCCAGCAGCTCGCAGGGGAAATCCGCCTACGAGCAGTACTTC. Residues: CASSSQGKSAYEQYF.

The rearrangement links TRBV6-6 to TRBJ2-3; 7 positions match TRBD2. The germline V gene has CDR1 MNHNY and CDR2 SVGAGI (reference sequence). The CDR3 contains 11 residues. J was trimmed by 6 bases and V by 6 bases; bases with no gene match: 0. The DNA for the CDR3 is TGTGCCAGCAGACTAGCGGATACGCAGTATTTT. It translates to CASRLADTQYF.

CDR3 DNA: TGTGCCACCTTAACAGGGATGAGCACAGATACGCAGTATTTT. Translation: CATLTGMSTDTQYF. This chain uses TRBV2 with TRBJ2-3; D possibly corresponds to TRBD1 (6 bases). Deletions cut 10 bases from V and 0 bases from J, with 14 bases between. CDR3 length: 14 amino acids. Germline V lookup: CDR1 SNHLY, CDR2 FYNNEI.

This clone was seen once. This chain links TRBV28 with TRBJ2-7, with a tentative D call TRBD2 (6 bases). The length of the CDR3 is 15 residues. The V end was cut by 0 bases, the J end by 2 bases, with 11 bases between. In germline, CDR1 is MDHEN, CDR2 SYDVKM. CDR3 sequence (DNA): TGTGCCAGCAGTTTATGGGGGGGTGGAACCTACGAGCAGTACTTC. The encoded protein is CASSLWGGGTYEQYF.

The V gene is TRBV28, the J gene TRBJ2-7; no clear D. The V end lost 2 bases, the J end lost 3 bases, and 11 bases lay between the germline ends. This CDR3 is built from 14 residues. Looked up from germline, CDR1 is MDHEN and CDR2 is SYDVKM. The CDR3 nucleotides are TGTGCCAGCAGTTTAATCTCAAATCTCTACGAGCAGTACTTC. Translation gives CASSLISNLYEQYF. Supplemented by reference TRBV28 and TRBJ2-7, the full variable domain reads DVKVTQSSRYLVKRTGEKVFLECVQDMDHENMFWYRQDPGLGLRLIYFSYDVKMKEKGDIPEGYSVSREKKERFSLILESASTNQTSMYLCASSLISNLYEQYFGPGTRLTVT.

In DNA form, the CDR3 reads TGTGCCTGTGCCGGGACAGGGCTCTACGAGCAGTACTTC. Translating it yields CACAGTGLYEQYF. The chain uses TRBV28 and TRBJ2-7, with TRBD1 matching over 9 bases. The CDR3 contains 13 residues. V gave up 11 bases and J gave up 3 bases; unmatched junction bases: 8. CDR1 is MDHEN and CDR2 is SYDVKM in the germline V gene.

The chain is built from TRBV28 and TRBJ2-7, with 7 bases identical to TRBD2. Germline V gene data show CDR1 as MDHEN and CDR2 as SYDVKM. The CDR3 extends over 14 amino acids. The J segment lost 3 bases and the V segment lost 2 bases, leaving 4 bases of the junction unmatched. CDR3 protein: CASSLRGVDYEQYF. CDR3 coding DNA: TGTGCCAGCAGTTTACGGGGGGTGGACTACGAGCAGTACTTC. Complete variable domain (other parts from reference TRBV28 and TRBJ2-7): DVKVTQSSRYLVKRTGEKVFLECVQDMDHENMFWYRQDPGLGLRLIYFSYDVKMKEKGDIPEGYSVSREKKERFSLILESASTNQTSMYLCASSLRGVDYEQYFGPGTRLTVT.

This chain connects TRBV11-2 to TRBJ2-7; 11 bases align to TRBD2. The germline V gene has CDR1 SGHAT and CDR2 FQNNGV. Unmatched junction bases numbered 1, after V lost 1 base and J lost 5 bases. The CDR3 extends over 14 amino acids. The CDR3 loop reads CASSLVAGGNEQYF. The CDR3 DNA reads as TGTGCCAGCAGCTTAGTAGCGGGAGGGAACGAGCAGTACTTC.

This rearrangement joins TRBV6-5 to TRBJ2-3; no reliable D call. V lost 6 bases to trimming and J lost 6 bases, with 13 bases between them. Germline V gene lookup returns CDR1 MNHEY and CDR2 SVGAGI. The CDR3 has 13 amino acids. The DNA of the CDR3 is TGTGCCAGCAGCCCACGGAGTCCCGATACGCAGTATTTT. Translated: CASSPRSPDTQYF.

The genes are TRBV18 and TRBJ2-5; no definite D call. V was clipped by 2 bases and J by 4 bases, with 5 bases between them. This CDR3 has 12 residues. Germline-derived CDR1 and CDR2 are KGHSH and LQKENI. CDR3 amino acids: CASSPDGETQYF. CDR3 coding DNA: TGTGCCAGCTCACCAGATGGAGAGACCCAGTACTTC.

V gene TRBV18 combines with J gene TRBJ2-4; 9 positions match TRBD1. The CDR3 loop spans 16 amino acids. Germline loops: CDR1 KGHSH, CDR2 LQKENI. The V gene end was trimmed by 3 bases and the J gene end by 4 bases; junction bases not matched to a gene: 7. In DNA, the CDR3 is TGTGCCAGCTCACCTGGTGCGACAGGGGGGAAAAACATTCAGTACTTC. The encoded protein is CASSPGATGGKNIQYF.

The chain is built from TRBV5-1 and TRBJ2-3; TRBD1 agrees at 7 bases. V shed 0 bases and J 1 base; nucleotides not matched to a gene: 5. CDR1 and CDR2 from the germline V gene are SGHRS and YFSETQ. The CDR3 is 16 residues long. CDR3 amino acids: CASSLAQTGGTDTQYF. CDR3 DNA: TGCGCCAGCAGCTTGGCCCAAACAGGGGGCACAGATACGCAGTATTTT. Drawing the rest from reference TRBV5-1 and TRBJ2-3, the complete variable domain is KAGVTQTPRYLIKTRGQQVTLSCSPISGHRSVSWYQQTPGQGLQFLFEYFSETQRNKGNFPGRFSGRQFSNSRSEMNVSTLELGDSALYLCASSLAQTGGTDTQYFGPGTRLTVL.

The CDR3 region has the DNA TGTGCCAGCAGTTCACAACCGGGACAGGGGGCTTACGAGCAGTACTTC. Its translation: CASSSQPGQGAYEQYF. The chain uses TRBV27 and TRBJ2-7, with 12 bases that match TRBD1. Trimming at V came to 4 bases and at J to 4 bases, leaving 8 bases not matched to a gene. This CDR3 spans 16 amino acids. Germline V CDR1 and CDR2: MNHEY, SMNVEV (reference sequence).